These 9 T cell receptor beta chains share one sample of origin, sequenced in a study of metastatic and nonmetastatic thyroid tumors. TCRdb re-called the PCR reads through MiXCR. The table lists more than 35,000 clones, roughly 13% of them singletons. Each patient went into thyroid surgery without having received any treatment. Sequenced material: blood. Every receptor here comes from a female donor with papillary thyroid cancer or a benign thyroid nodule (not recorded which). Some clones in this sample may be carry-over from other donors' samples.

This clone was seen ten or more times. The chain has TRBV7-2 and TRBJ1-2; 8 positions agree with TRBD1. This CDR3 has 13 residues. Trimming cost V 2 bases and J 7 bases; bases outside gene matches: 3. CDR1 SGHTA and CDR2 FQGNSA come from the germline V gene. In DNA, the CDR3 is TGTGCCAGCAGCTTATCAGGGGGCCGTGGCTACACCTTC. Its translation is CASSLSGGRGYTF.

This clone was seen at least ten times. This chain links TRBV4-1 with TRBJ1-2; 7 bases fit TRBD1. CDR3 length equals 18 residues. Germline CDR1 and CDR2: MGHRA and YSYEKL. Trimming removed 4 bases from V and 2 bases from J; junction bases left unmatched: 16. The CDR3 loop reads CASSLKPQGEGGNYGYTF. Written as DNA, the CDR3 is TGCGCCAGCAGCCTAAAACCGCAGGGGGAGGGTGGCAACTATGGCTACACCTTC.

This clone is deemed medium-sized (0.01 to 0.1%). The chain combines TRBV6-2 or TRBV6-3 with TRBJ2-3; TRBD2 matches 8 bases. The germline V gene has CDR1 MNHEY and CDR2 SVGEGT. The CDR3 consists of 16 residues. V lost 5 bases and J lost 8; bases outside the gene matches: 15. The CDR3 here is CASSLPAGVLLGTQYF. CDR3 nucleotides: TGTGCCAGCAGTCTGCCAGCGGGAGTGTTATTAGGTACGCAGTATTTT.

For this clone: It may be a read error: a sequence one base away is much more abundant. Other DNA variants within this sample encode the same CDR3. This chain's CDR3 is CSVSYPGRSTDTQYF. The DNA for the CDR3 is TGCAGTGTTTCCTACCCGGGGCGGAGTACAGATACGCAGTATTTT. This rearrangement joins TRBV20-1 to TRBJ2-3; the D gene could be TRBD1 or TRBD2 (5 bases each). Trimming left V 7 bases short and J 3 bases short, with 20 bases between. The germline V gene encodes CDR1 DFQATT and CDR2 SNEGSKA (reference sequence). The CDR3 consists of 15 residues.

This sequence joins TRBV20-1 and TRBJ2-7; TRBD1 matches at 12 bases. The CDR3 is 13 amino acids. Germline CDR1 and CDR2: DFQATT and SNEGSKA (reference sequence). V lost 6 bases, J lost 2 bases, and 2 bases stayed unmatched. CDR3 sequence reads: CSAGTGGTYEQYF. The CDR3 DNA sequence: TGCAGTGCCGGGACAGGGGGCACCTACGAGCAGTACTTC.

This clone was found many times. V is TRBV7-2 and J is TRBJ2-5, with D maybe TRBD1 (5 bases). V was cut by 2 bases and J by 7 bases, with 5 bases left in between. This CDR3 comprises 11 residues. Germline-derived CDR1 and CDR2 are SGHTA and FQGNSA. CDR3 nucleotide sequence: TGTGCCAGCAGCTTACAGGGGACCCAGTACTTC. Amino acids: CASSLQGTQYF.

This clone was seen many times. The chain carries TRBV19 and TRBJ1-1; tentative D call: TRBD1 (6 bases). Trimming took 4 bases from V and 5 from J, leaving 17 bases between them. Germline assignment: CDR1 LNHDA and CDR2 SQIVND (reference sequence). The CDR3 loop spans 15 amino acids. The CDR3 is CASSSKDRVGTEAFF. In DNA, the CDR3 is TGTGCCAGTAGTAGTAAGGACAGAGTAGGGACTGAAGCTTTCTTT.

The chain is built from TRBV20-1 and TRBJ2-2, with 14 bases that match TRBD2. V dropped 3 bases and J dropped 5; count of bases not matched to a gene: 14. CDR3 size: 19 residues. The V gene's germline CDR1 is DFQATT and CDR2 SNEGSKA (reference sequence). The CDR3 loop reads CSASGTPGLAGEGTGELFF. The CDR3, as DNA: TGCAGTGCTAGCGGTACCCCGGGACTAGCGGGAGAGGGGACCGGGGAGCTGTTTTTT.

This clone was recorded at least ten times. This rearrangement joins TRBV28 to TRBJ2-2; 7 bases agree with TRBD1. The CDR3 sequence is 15 residues long. Germline CDR1 reads MDHEN; CDR2 reads SYDVKM. With 4 bases clipped from V and 5 bases from J, the junction kept 7 bases outside the gene matches. CDR3 bases: TGTGCCAGCAGTTGGACAGGAAGTCTTACCGGGGAGCTGTTTTTT. Translation: CASSWTGSLTGELFF.